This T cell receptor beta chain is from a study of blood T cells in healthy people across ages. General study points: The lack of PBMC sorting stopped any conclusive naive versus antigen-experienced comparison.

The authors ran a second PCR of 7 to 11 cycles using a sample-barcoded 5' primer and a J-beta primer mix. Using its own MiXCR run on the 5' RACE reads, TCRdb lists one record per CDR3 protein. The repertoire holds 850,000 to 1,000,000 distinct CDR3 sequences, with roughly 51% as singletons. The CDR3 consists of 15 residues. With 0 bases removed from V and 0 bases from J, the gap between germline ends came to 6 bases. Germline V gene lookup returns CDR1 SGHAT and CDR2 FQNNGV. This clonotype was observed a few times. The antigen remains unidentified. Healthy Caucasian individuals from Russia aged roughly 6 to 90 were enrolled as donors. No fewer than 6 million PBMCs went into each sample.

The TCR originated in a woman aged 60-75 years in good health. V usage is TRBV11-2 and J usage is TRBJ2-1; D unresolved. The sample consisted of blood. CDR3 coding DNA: TGTGCCAGCAGCTTAGAAATAAGCTCCTACAATGAGCAGTTCTTC. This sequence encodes CASSLEISSYNEQFF.